The next 10 T cell receptor beta chains were all read from a single sample in a study of shared clonotypes between healthy human individuals. Some clones are missing from TCRdb's copy, which holds only in-frame ones; the method was immunoSEQ multiplex PCR. This table has millions of clones, 85% to 95% appearing once. The sequenced sample consisted of naive CD4+ T cells from PBMCs. Subset: CD45RA+ positively selected. These receptors all stem from a man aged 18 to 30 in good health. Some clones in this sample may be carry-over from other donors' samples.

The genes are TRBV5-6 and TRBJ2-1; 8 bases map to TRBD2. The CDR3 runs 13 residues. Germline loops: CDR1 SGHDT, CDR2 YYEEEE. The V segment lost 7 bases and the J segment 8 bases; nucleotides outside the gene matches: 8. CDR3 region: CASAGTSTDEQFF. The CDR3 nucleotides read TGTGCCAGCGCCGGGACTAGTACCGATGAGCAGTTCTTC. Full variable domain (remainder filled in from reference TRBV5-6 and TRBJ2-1): DAGVTQSPTHLIKTRGQQVTLRCSPKSGHDTVSWYQQALGQGPQFIFQYYEEEERQRGNFPDRFSGHQFPNYSSELNVNALLLGDSALYLCASAGTSTDEQFFGPGTRLTVL.

This chain links TRBV18 with TRBJ2-6, with 8 bases fitting TRBD1. Germline CDR1 reads KGHSH; CDR2 reads LQKENI. This CDR3 spans 15 amino acids. V shed 6 bases, J shed 2 bases, and the junction held 3 bases outside the gene matches. CDR3 nucleotide sequence: TGTGCCAGCTCGTTACAGGGGGCTGGGGCCAACGTCCTGACTTTC. Protein: CASSLQGAGANVLTF.

This sequence joins TRBV11-2 and TRBJ2-7, with a tentative D call TRBD2 (6 bases). Trimming cost V 5 bases and J 7 bases, with 21 bases left between them. Germline values: CDR1 SGHAT, CDR2 FQNNGV. The CDR3 spans 15 residues. This CDR3 reads CASSPGGAIGGEQYF. As DNA, the CDR3 is TGTGCCAGCAGCCCCGGCGGGGCAATCGGTGGGGAGCAGTACTTC.

This chain connects TRBV6-1 to TRBJ2-7, with D maybe TRBD1 (6 bases). Germline V gives CDR1 MNHNS, CDR2 SASEGT. Trimming took off 6 bases at V and 5 bases at J, with 17 bases between the two ends. This CDR3 spans 14 amino acids. The CDR3 spells CASRGGRLGNEQYF. DNA of the CDR3: TGTGCCAGCAGAGGGGGACGTTTGGGCAACGAGCAGTACTTC.

The gene calls are TRBV29-1 and TRBJ2-1; 7 bases are shared with TRBD1. Germline V CDR1 and CDR2: SQVTM, ANQGSEA. Germline trimming cut 2 bases from V and 0 bases from J; bases unmatched to any gene: 4. The CDR3 length is 15 residues. CDR3 amino acids: CSVESRTGSYNEQFF. In nucleotides, the CDR3 is TGCAGCGTTGAATCTAGGACAGGCTCCTACAATGAGCAGTTCTTC.

This chain's CDR3 is CASSLHGNQPQHF. The CDR3, as DNA: TGTGCCAGCAGCTTACATGGGAATCAGCCCCAGCATTTT. V usage is TRBV7-2 and J usage is TRBJ1-5; D gene unclear. Germline V lookup: CDR1 SGHTA, CDR2 FQGNSA. This CDR3 spans 13 amino acids. The V end was cut by 2 bases, the J end by 4 bases, with 6 bases between. The variable domain in full, with the rest retrieved from reference TRBV7-2 and TRBJ1-5, is GAGVSQSPSNKVTEKGKDVELRCDPISGHTALYWYRQSLGQGLEFLIYFQGNSAPDKSGLPSDRFSAERTGGSVSTLTIQRTQQEDSAVYLCASSLHGNQPQHFGDGTRLSIL.

To note about this clone: The same CDR3 can be traced to other DNA sequences in this sample. This chain connects TRBV2 to TRBJ1-1; perhaps TRBD1 as D (5 bases). The CDR3 is made up of 14 amino acids. Germline CDR1 is SNHLY and CDR2 is FYNNEI. Trimming pared 2 bases from V and 0 bases from J, leaving 7 bases between. The CDR3 nucleotides read TGTGCCAGCAGTGAAACAGGATTGAACACTGAAGCTTTCTTT. Its translation is CASSETGLNTEAFF.

This clone was observed once. The chain combines TRBV7-7 with TRBJ2-5, with TRBD2 matching 11 bases. J was trimmed by 2 bases and V by 5 bases; bases with no gene match: 7. Germline V gene lookup returns CDR1 SSHAT and CDR2 FNYEAQ (reference sequence). This CDR3 is built from 16 residues. CDR3 in DNA: TGTGCCAGCAGCCCGCTAGCGGGAGGTATACAAGAGACCCAGTACTTC. This encodes CASSPLAGGIQETQYF. Full variable domain (missing parts from reference TRBV7-7 and TRBJ2-5): GAGVSQSPRYKVTKRGQDVTLRCDPISSHATLYWYQQALGQGPEFLTYFNYEAQPDKSGLPSDRFSAERPEGSISTLTIQRTEQRDSAMYRCASSPLAGGIQETQYFGPGTRLLVL.

The V and J genes are TRBV11-2 and TRBJ2-7; TRBD2 is a possible D gene (6 bases). The V gene lost 3 bases and the J gene lost 2 bases, with 14 bases spanning the gap. CDR3 length: 15 residues. Germline CDR1 SGHAT, CDR2 FQNNGV. The CDR3 DNA reads as TGTGCCAGCAGCTTGTTTGGAGGGGTTCCCTACGAGCAGTACTTC. It specifies CASSLFGGVPYEQYF.

The sample holds one count of this clone. The rearrangement joins TRBV6-5 to TRBJ1-5, with D tentatively TRBD1 (5 bases). The CDR3 extends over 13 amino acids. The germline V gene encodes CDR1 MNHEY and CDR2 SVGAGI. The germline V and J ends were trimmed by 6 bases and 7 bases, with 13 bases remaining between them. CDR3: CASSRDAGQPQHF. The DNA of the CDR3 is TGTGCCAGCAGCCGGGACGCGGGGCAGCCCCAGCATTTT.